The 21 T cell receptor beta chains below were found in one sample sequenced in a study of blood T cell repertoires in COVID-19 (dated by TCRdb to about 2020). Library preparation used the immunoSEQ multiplex PCR assay. Held by TCRdb, this immuneACCESS table contains in-frame sequences only and omits some clones. Under half of the omission traces to an unresolved V gene where checked; the cause of the rest is unknown. Here the sample has about 230,000 clones; over 75% occur a single time. The ten biggest clones cover roughly 7.9% of the sample. What was sequenced was peripheral blood. These receptors all come from a woman older than 75 with acute or convalescent COVID-19.

This CDR3 is CASSWGGLAGNYEQYF. In DNA form, the CDR3 reads TGCGCCAGCTCCTGGGGCGGACTAGCGGGAAACTACGAGCAGTACTTC. The V and J genes are TRBV5-1 and TRBJ2-7; 12 nucleotides line up with TRBD2. The CDR3 contains 16 residues. With 7 bases clipped from V and 3 bases from J, the junction kept 11 bases outside the gene matches. CDR1 is SGHRS, CDR2 YFSETQ, per germline.

This chain links TRBV19 with TRBJ1-5, with D perhaps TRBD1 (5 bases). Germline V lookup: CDR1 LNHDA, CDR2 SQIVND (reference sequence). V was cut by 5 bases and J by 3 bases, with 11 bases left in between. The CDR3 is 14 amino acids. This CDR3 reads CASSPTAFNQPQHF. The DNA of the CDR3 is TGTGCCAGTAGTCCGACAGCTTTCAATCAGCCCCAGCATTTT.

This clone occurred once. The V and J genes are TRBV10-3 and TRBJ2-3, with 7 bases matching TRBD2. The CDR3 spans 15 residues. The germline V gene has CDR1 ENHRY and CDR2 SYGVKD. With V trimmed by 0 bases and J by 3 bases, 3 bases remained unmatched. The CDR3 nucleotides read TGTGCCATCAGTGAGTCGCCAGCGGGGACAGATACGCAGTATTTT. Translating gives CAISESPAGTDTQYF.

The V gene is TRBV27, the J gene TRBJ1-6; D may be TRBD1 (5 bases). Trimming left V 6 bases short and J 10 bases short, with 19 bases between. The CDR3 runs to 15 residues. Germline CDR1 and CDR2: MNHEY and SMNVEV (reference sequence). The CDR3 DNA is TGTGCCAGCAGACCCTACGGGCAGGGTCAATCACCCCTCCACTTT. This sequence encodes CASRPYGQGQSPLHF.

Remarks on this clone: Other DNA sequences in the sample encode the same CDR3. The chain uses TRBV6-1 and TRBJ1-5; 8 nucleotides agree with TRBD1. Germline CDR1 and CDR2: MNHNS and SASEGT. J was trimmed by 0 bases and V by 3 bases; bases with no gene match: 4. The CDR3 spans 16 residues. The CDR3 sequence: CASSEGTGFSNQPQHF. In DNA, the CDR3 is TGTGCCAGCAGTGAGGGGACAGGATTTAGCAATCAGCCCCAGCATTTT.

The gene calls are TRBV30 and TRBJ1-3; 7 nucleotides agree with TRBD1. This CDR3 is 13 amino acids long. The germline gives CDR1 GTSNPN, CDR2 SVGIG (reference sequence). The ends lost 4 bases at V and 2 bases at J; junction bases unmatched: 2. Written as DNA, the CDR3 is TGTGCCTGGAATGGACAGGCTGGAAACACCATATATTTT. Its translation is CAWNGQAGNTIYF. The variable domain in full, completed from reference TRBV30 and TRBJ1-3, reads SQTIHQWPATLVQPVGSPLSLECTVEGTSNPNLYWYRQAAGRGLQLLFYSVGIGQISSEVPQNLSASRPQDRQFILSSKKLLLSDSGFYLCAWNGQAGNTIYFGEGSWLTVV.

J is TRBJ1-2 and V is TRBV12-3 or TRBV12-4; D gene uncertain. Trimming pared 0 bases from V and 3 bases from J, leaving 5 bases between. This CDR3 region has 13 residues. CDR3 DNA sequence: TGTGCCAGCAGTTTAGCCACTGACTATGGCTACACCTTC. Translated, it gives CASSLATDYGYTF.

The gene calls are TRBV30 and TRBJ2-7; 7 bases align to TRBD1. Germline V gives CDR1 GTSNPN, CDR2 SVGIG (reference sequence). With 3 bases clipped from V and 2 bases from J, the junction kept 4 bases outside the gene matches. The CDR3 runs 13 residues. The CDR3 sequence: CAWSTGTAYEQYF. CDR3 nucleotide sequence: TGTGCCTGGAGCACCGGGACAGCCTACGAGCAGTACTTC.

The rearrangement uses TRBV25-1 and TRBJ2-5; D might be TRBD2 (6 bases). Between the trimmed V and J ends, which lost 6 bases and 3 bases, there was a span of 11 bases. Germline CDR1 reads MGHDK; CDR2 reads SYGVNS. The CDR3 is made up of 13 amino acids. The CDR3 coding sequence is TGTGCCAGCAGAAGAACGGGGGAAGAGACCCAGTACTTC. This sequence encodes CASRRTGEETQYF. Looking up the rest from reference TRBV25-1 and TRBJ2-5 gives the full variable domain: EADIYQTPRYLVIGTGKKITLECSQTMGHDKMYWYQQDPGMELHLIHYSYGVNSTEKGDLSSESTVSRIRTEHFPLTLESARPSHTSQYLCASRRTGEETQYFGPGTRLLVL.

V usage is TRBV2 and J usage is TRBJ1-1; D may be TRBD1 (5 bases). Germline V gene lookup returns CDR1 SNHLY and CDR2 FYNNEI. The CDR3 covers 14 residues. V was trimmed by 7 bases and J by 0 bases, leaving 12 bases between them. The CDR3 protein is CASTSTELNTEAFF. The CDR3 nucleotides read TGTGCCAGCACCTCGACAGAGTTGAACACTGAAGCTTTCTTT.

The J gene is TRBJ2-5, the V gene TRBV6-5, with a possible D match to TRBD2 (6 bases). V dropped 2 bases and J dropped 4 bases, with 11 bases sitting between them. The CDR3 consists of 14 residues. Germline V gene data show CDR1 as MNHEY and CDR2 as SVGAGI. CDR3 sequence (DNA): TGTGCCAGCAGTTACAGGCCCGGGGGAGAGACCCAGTACTTC. Protein: CASSYRPGGETQYF.

The chain is built from TRBV3-1 (or the pseudogene TRBV3-2) and TRBJ1-6, with TRBD1 matching over 8 bases. This CDR3 is built from 15 residues. With V trimmed by 1 base and J by 7 bases, 3 bases remained unmatched. Germline-derived CDR1 and CDR2 are LGHDT and YNNKEL (reference sequence). CDR3 sequence reads: CASSQVGQENSPLHF. The CDR3 nucleotides are TGTGCCAGCAGCCAAGTGGGACAGGAGAATTCACCCCTCCACTTT.

V and J are TRBV7-2 and TRBJ1-4; possible D gene TRBD1, 5 bases. The V gene's germline CDR1 is SGHTA and CDR2 FQGNSA. There are 14 residues in the CDR3. Trimming left V 4 bases short and J 4 bases short, with 10 bases between. DNA for the CDR3: TGTGCCAGCAGCTCGGGAGGGGTTAATGAAAAACTGTTTTTT. Translating gives CASSSGGVNEKLFF.

The chain has TRBV5-1 and TRBJ2-2, with 9 positions matching TRBD2. The CDR3 is 16 amino acids. V was clipped by 0 bases and J by 6 bases; unmatched bases: 6. Germline lookup yields CDR1 SGHRS and CDR2 YFSETQ. The CDR3 DNA reads as TGCGCCAGCAGCTTGGTAGGTAGCGGGAGCGCCGGGGAGCTGTTTTTT. Its translation: CASSLVGSGSAGELFF.

The chain recombines TRBV2 with TRBJ1-4; tentative D call: TRBD1 (5 bases). CDR1 is SNHLY, CDR2 FYNNEI, per germline. The V gene lost 3 bases and the J gene lost 6 bases, with 11 bases spanning the gap. CDR3 length: 14 amino acids. The CDR3: CASSDHGGDEKLFF. CDR3 DNA sequence: TGTGCCAGCAGTGATCACGGGGGAGATGAAAAACTGTTTTTT.

This chain connects TRBV5-1 to TRBJ2-7; D remains unclear. V was clipped by 3 bases and J by 0 bases, with 4 bases between them. The CDR3 runs to 12 residues. Germline V CDR1 and CDR2: SGHRS, YFSETQ. CDR3 loop: CASSSSSYEQYF. CDR3 bases: TGCGCCAGCAGCTCGAGCTCCTACGAGCAGTACTTC.

The chain links TRBV11-2 to TRBJ1-2, with D perhaps matching TRBD1 (6 bases). V was shortened by 8 bases and J by 7 bases, with 23 bases between the two germline ends. CDR3 length equals 15 residues. Per germline, CDR1 SGHAT and CDR2 FQNNGV. CDR3: CASGLVRALGAGYTF. CDR3 nucleotides: TGTGCCAGCGGCCTAGTTCGGGCCCTGGGGGCTGGCTACACCTTC.

V and J are TRBV29-1 and TRBJ2-7; D ambiguous. The CDR3 has 12 residues. Germline CDR1 reads SQVTM; CDR2 reads ANQGSEA. Trimming cost V 6 bases and J 3 bases, with 12 bases left between them. In nucleotides, the CDR3 is TGCAGCGTGAGAGAACCGTACTACGAGCAGTACTTC. Protein: CSVREPYYEQYF.

This sequence joins TRBV20-1 and TRBJ2-2; no reliable D call. Germline-derived CDR1 and CDR2 are DFQATT and SNEGSKA (reference sequence). This CDR3 region has 9 residues. The CDR3 protein is CIVRGELFF. The CDR3 DNA reads TGCATAGTTCGGGGGGAGCTGTTTTTT.

This clone was seen more than once but under ten times. Here the CDR3 reads CASSLSRVNEQFF. CDR3 bases: TGTGCCAGCAGCTTAAGCAGGGTCAATGAGCAGTTCTTC. The V and J genes are TRBV11-3 and TRBJ2-1; D may be TRBD1 (5 bases). Trimming pared 2 bases from V and 6 bases from J, leaving 8 bases between. CDR1 and CDR2 (germline): SGHNT, YENEEA. The CDR3 length is 13 residues.

J is TRBJ2-6 and V is TRBV5-8; D is perhaps TRBD1 (7 bases). V lost 0 bases to trimming and J lost 2 bases, with 12 bases between them. The CDR3 has 17 amino acids. Germline assignment: CDR1 SGHTS and CDR2 YDEGEE. The CDR3 here is CASSLDRGGAGANVLTF. The CDR3 bases are TGTGCCAGCAGCTTGGACAGGGGAGGAGCTGGGGCCAACGTCCTGACTTTC. Full variable domain (remainder filled in from reference TRBV5-8 and TRBJ2-6): EAGVTQSPTHLIKTRGQQATLRCSPISGHTSVYWYQQALGLGLQFLLWYDEGEERNRGNFPPRFSGRQFPNYSSELNVNALELEDSALYLCASSLDRGGAGANVLTFGAGSRLTVL.